This entry lists 23 T cell receptor beta chains sequenced from one sample in a study of T cells in Graves' hyperthyroidism and ophthalmopathy. TCR beta CDR3 region amplification was performed from RNA transcripts. HTBI primers were the set used in a first-round RT-PCR of the TCR CDR3. Using its own MiXCR run on the multiplex PCR reads, TCRdb lists one record per CDR3 protein. The data contain about 590,000 distinct CDR3 sequences, 15% to 18% of them singletons. The specimen was blood. These receptors were taken from a woman between 25 and 40 years old with Graves' hyperthyroidism.

Ten or more counts support this clonotype. This chain uses TRBV12-5 with TRBJ2-7; D perhaps matches TRBD2 (6 bases). CDR1 and CDR2 from the germline V gene are LGHNT and FRNRAP. V was cut by 7 bases and J by 6 bases, with 16 bases left in between. The CDR3 runs 13 residues. The CDR3 DNA reads TGTGCTAGTGCTGAGGGGAGGCAGTCCGAGCAGTACTTC. The encoded protein is CASAEGRQSEQYF.

This clonotype was counted many times. The genes are TRBV6-2 or TRBV6-3 and TRBJ2-7; TRBD1 matches at 8 bases. The trim removed 8 bases at V and 3 bases at J, leaving 9 bases unmatched. CDR3 length: 14 amino acids. The germline gives CDR1 MNHEY, CDR2 SVGEGT. CDR3 loop: CASHLDRAYYEQYF. The CDR3 bases are TGTGCCAGCCACCTGGACAGGGCATACTACGAGCAGTACTTC.

There are many counts of this clonotype. V and J are TRBV12-3 or TRBV12-4 and TRBJ2-7; 9 bases agree with TRBD1. The ends lost 7 bases at V and 4 bases at J; junction bases unmatched: 11. The CDR3 contains 15 residues. The CDR3 sequence: CASTRSGTGQYEQYF. Here the CDR3 DNA reads TGTGCCAGCACACGGTCCGGGACAGGGCAGTACGAGCAGTACTTC.

The CDR3 DNA reads as TGTGCCAGCAGCGCCCGGACTAGCGGTTTGCCATCGTCTACACGCCCTCTACAAAGCGAGCAGTACTTC. Its protein product is CASSARTSGLPSSTRPLQSEQYF. The rearrangement uses TRBV7-9 and TRBJ2-7; 10 positions agree with TRBD2. Germline assignment: CDR1 SEHNR and CDR2 FQNEAQ (reference sequence). With V trimmed by 5 bases and J by 6 bases, 34 bases remained unmatched. The CDR3 is 23 amino acids.

This clonotype was counted at least ten times. The chain is built from TRBV9 and TRBJ1-1; maybe TRBD1 (6 bases). The CDR3 sequence is 13 residues long. CDR1 is SGDLS and CDR2 is YYNGEE in the germline V gene. V lost 3 bases, J lost 1 base, and 7 bases lay in between. The CDR3 DNA sequence: TGTGCCAGCAGCGAGGGACAGAACACTGAAGCTTTCTTT. The encoded protein is CASSEGQNTEAFF.

This clonotype was seen ten or more times. V is TRBV6-2 or TRBV6-3 and J is TRBJ2-5; D possibly uses TRBD1 or TRBD2 (5 bases each). This CDR3 has 15 residues. Trimming removed 2 bases at V and 5 bases at J, with 15 bases between. The germline V gene has CDR1 MNHEY and CDR2 SVGEGT. This chain's CDR3 is CASSYRDHRRETQYF. CDR3 coding DNA: TGTGCCAGCAGTTACAGGGACCATCGGAGGGAGACCCAGTACTTC.

This clonotype was counted at least ten times. The chain couples TRBV30 to TRBJ2-5; 8 bases agree with TRBD2. CDR3 size: 13 residues. After removal of 1 base from V and 5 bases from J, the junction contained 3 bases not matched to a gene. CDR1 is GTSNPN, CDR2 SVGIG, per germline (reference sequence). The CDR3 nucleotides are TGTGCCTGGAGTGCTGCTAGCGGGGAGACCCAGTACTTC. Residues: CAWSAASGETQYF.

This clonotype was found a few times. This rearrangement joins TRBV6-5 to TRBJ2-1; 15 nucleotides match TRBD2. V shed 2 bases, J shed 8 bases, and the junction held 4 bases outside the gene matches. CDR1 and CDR2 from the germline V gene are MNHEY and SVGAGI. This CDR3 is 16 amino acids long. The CDR3 DNA follows: TGTGCCAGCAGTTACACCGGGACTAGCGGGAGGTATGAGCAGTTCTTC. It encodes CASSYTGTSGRYEQFF.

This clonotype has a count of ten or more. A read error may account for a junction end that differs from germline. The rearrangement uses TRBV3-1 and TRBJ2-7; the match to TRBD1 covers 8 bases. This CDR3 has 12 amino acids. CDR1 is LGHDT and CDR2 is YNNKEL in the germline V gene (reference sequence). CDR3 sequence reads: CASSQSTGELYF. CDR3 nucleotides: TGTGCCAGCAGCCAGTCGACAGGGGAGCTGTACTTC.

This clonotype has a count of ten or more. The chain links TRBV7-2 to TRBJ2-3; D is undetermined. From germline, CDR1 is SGHTA and CDR2 FQGNSA. The CDR3 spans 14 residues. The ends were cut back, 6 bases at V and 3 bases at J, with 13 bases in the middle. CDR3 sequence: CASSRATATDTQYF. The CDR3 nucleotides read TGTGCCAGCAGTCGCGCCACGGCGACAGATACGCAGTATTTT.

In its sample, this clonotype was seen many times. This chain connects TRBV30 to TRBJ2-7; D is perhaps TRBD2 (6 bases). Trimming took off 3 bases at V and 2 bases at J, with 14 bases between the two ends. Germline CDR1 is GTSNPN and CDR2 is SVGIG (reference sequence). The CDR3 runs 14 residues. The CDR3 loop is CAWSPGGDPYEQYF. CDR3 nucleotide sequence: TGTGCCTGGAGCCCAGGAGGGGACCCCTACGAGCAGTACTTC.

This clonotype has at least ten counts. The chain carries TRBV30 and TRBJ2-2; D is possibly TRBD1 or TRBD2 (6 bases each). The V and J ends lost 5 bases and 5 bases respectively, with 15 bases between them. The CDR3 sequence is 14 residues long. CDR1 is GTSNPN, CDR2 SVGIG, per germline (reference sequence). Here the CDR3 reads CAWWLGGGTGELFF. The CDR3 DNA follows: TGTGCCTGGTGGCTCGGAGGGGGAACCGGGGAGCTGTTTTTT. Variable domain in full (rest from reference TRBV30 and TRBJ2-2): SQTIHQWPATLVQPVGSPLSLECTVEGTSNPNLYWYRQAAGRGLQLLFYSVGIGQISSEVPQNLSASRPQDRQFILSSKKLLLSDSGFYLCAWWLGGGTGELFFGEGSRLTVL.

The table lists this clonotype with many counts. The V gene is TRBV12-3 or TRBV12-4, the J gene TRBJ1-1, with D possibly TRBD1 on 5 matching bases. The CDR3 has 18 residues. V was pared by 3 bases and J by 4 bases, with 24 bases between. CDR3 sequence (DNA): TGTGCCAGCAGTTTCCTACCACCGGGACCGTTTCGCTTCACTGAAGCTTTCTTT. Translation: CASSFLPPGPFRFTEAFF.

The chain carries TRBV28 and TRBJ2-7; D is ambiguous. Germline-derived CDR1 and CDR2 are MDHEN and SYDVKM. Trimming removed 8 bases at V and 5 bases at J, with 13 bases between. CDR3 size: 12 residues. CDR3 in DNA: TGTGCCAGCGAAGGAGATCTCGACGAGCAGTACTTC. Translated: CASEGDLDEQYF. The full variable domain, rest sourced from reference TRBV28 and TRBJ2-7, is DVKVTQSSRYLVKRTGEKVFLECVQDMDHENMFWYRQDPGLGLRLIYFSYDVKMKEKGDIPEGYSVSREKKERFSLILESASTNQTSMYLCASEGDLDEQYFGPGTRLTVT.

This clonotype was observed many times. The V gene is TRBV18, the J gene TRBJ1-2; TRBD1 aligns across 7 bases. This CDR3 region has 15 residues. Germline lookup yields CDR1 KGHSH and CDR2 LQKENI. Trimming took 1 base from V and 8 from J; bases not matched to a gene: 10. CDR3 coding DNA: TGTGCCAGCTCACCACGGTCGGAGGGGGCGCAGGGCTACACCTTC. Its translation is CASSPRSEGAQGYTF.

V gene TRBV7-3 combines with J gene TRBJ1-1; D may be TRBD1 (6 bases). In germline, CDR1 is SGHTA, CDR2 FQGTGA. Between the trimmed V and J ends, which lost 6 bases and 1 base, there was a span of 12 bases. CDR3 length: 14 residues. This CDR3 reads CASSIGGGNTEAFF. CDR3 nucleotides: TGTGCCAGCAGTATAGGAGGGGGGAACACTGAAGCTTTCTTT.

About this clonotype: With a much larger clone just one base away, this may be a read error. This sequence joins TRBV30 and TRBJ2-1; unclear D gene. CDR3 size: 13 residues. Trimming removed 4 bases at V and 8 bases at J, with 15 bases between. Germline CDR1 and CDR2: GTSNPN and SVGIG (reference sequence). In DNA, the CDR3 is TGTGCCTGGAAAACGGTTACCCCCCATGAGCAGTTCTTC. This codes for CAWKTVTPHEQFF.

This clonotype was counted ten times or more. The chain links TRBV27 to TRBJ2-7; no firm D call. This CDR3 is built from 17 residues. Trimming shortened V by 1 base and J by 1 base, and 17 bases separated the two germline ends. The germline gives CDR1 MNHEY, CDR2 SMNVEV (reference sequence). The CDR3 DNA sequence: TGTGCCAGCAGTTTATTCCCGACCTCGTCGTCGTCCTACGAGCAGTACTTC. Protein product: CASSLFPTSSSSYEQYF.

This clonotype was seen a few times. The chain has TRBV6-1 and TRBJ1-5; D is possibly TRBD1 (5 bases). V gave up 5 bases and J gave up 5 bases, with 16 bases separating them. This CDR3 region has 15 residues. Germline V gene sequence: CDR1 MNHNS, CDR2 SASEGT. For the CDR3, the DNA is TGTGCCAGCAGTTATTATCAGGGTGGGGATCAGCCCCAGCATTTT. Amino acid sequence: CASSYYQGGDQPQHF.

This clonotype was counted a few times. The chain employs TRBV19 and TRBJ2-2; 9 bases map to TRBD1. The CDR3 sequence is 17 residues long. V lost 8 bases to trimming and J lost 4 bases; unmatched junction nucleotides: 14. Germline-derived CDR1 and CDR2 are LNHDA and SQIVND (reference sequence). This CDR3 reads CASLTRGTGSGTGELFF. As DNA, the CDR3 is TGTGCCAGTCTAACGCGGGGGACAGGGAGTGGCACCGGGGAGCTGTTTTTT.

A few counts support this clonotype. The chain links TRBV28 to TRBJ1-2, with D possibly being TRBD1 (5 bases). The V and J ends lost 6 bases and 7 bases respectively, with 18 bases between them. Germline V lookup: CDR1 MDHEN, CDR2 SYDVKM. CDR3 length equals 14 residues. This CDR3 is CASSRRDGVGGYTF. The CDR3 coding sequence is TGTGCCAGCAGCCGCCGGGACGGGGTAGGTGGCTACACCTTC.

The V gene is TRBV12-3 or TRBV12-4, the J gene TRBJ2-3; 12 bases fit TRBD2. The junction had 3 bases not matched to a gene; V was cut back by 4 bases and J by 4 bases. The CDR3 length is 15 residues. The CDR3 DNA is TGTGCCAGCAGTTCTAGCGGGAGGGCCCCAGATACGCAGTATTTT. Translation: CASSSSGRAPDTQYF.

This clonotype has at least ten counts. The chain links TRBV27 to TRBJ2-3; unclear D gene. Deletions cut 6 bases from V and 6 bases from J, with 10 bases between. The CDR3 covers 12 residues. Germline CDR1 and CDR2: MNHEY and SMNVEV (reference sequence). This chain's CDR3 is CASRDPEDTQYF. CDR3 nucleotide sequence: TGTGCCAGCAGGGACCCCGAGGATACGCAGTATTTT.